This note documents a single T cell receptor beta chain sequence. It has no known antigen specificity. Per-base quality was not reported, and no clone a single base away is much larger than it. Using the deep immunoSEQ assay, multiplex PCR amplified TCR CDR3 regions from genomic DNA. Extracted genomic DNA from each cell subset was spread evenly across all wells of several immunoSEQ 96-well plates, with each plate serving as a replicate. For sorted subsets, 200 to 250 ng genomic DNA, equal to 30,000 to 35,000 T cell genomes, was loaded into each replicate PCR. Purified libraries were measured with a Qubit 3.0 fluorometer, size-checked on a Bioanalyzer 2100, and measured again with the KAPA Library Quantification kit. Every immunoSEQ 96-well plate was sequenced on a separate single-read 150-cycle Illumina NextSeq 550 flow cell. As for how the authors treated the data: Because the immunoSEQ output included only junctional sequences and no quality scores, the filtering could not be the same as the filtering used for full-length reads. Sequences were annotated with PyIR, a Python wrapper for IgBLAST v1.9, and V/J genes and CDR3 were assigned using IMGT germline references. Reads were removed for weak V/J assignments (E-value above 1e-6), missing CDR3, stop codons, out-of-frame junctions, or ambiguous translated residues. V3J clonotypes were defined as sequences sharing an identical inferred V gene, J gene, and CDR3 amino acid sequence. To compute the percentage overlap between repertoires, the number of shared unique clonotypes was divided by the size of the smaller repertoire. Richness of each repertoire was evaluated using RTK rarefaction, the Chao1 estimator, and Recon v2.1 estimates of unobserved clonotypes. Generation probabilities for all TCRbeta clonotypes obtained by the gDNA method from a handful of donors were computed using OLGA. TCRdb mirrors the immuneACCESS table, restricted to in-frame sequences. Some clones are absent from its copies; in checked studies, under half trace to an unresolved V gene, and the reason for the others is unknown. Clone size and V and J calls were adopted from that table, with D and trimming inferred from the DNA. The sample table contains about 650,000 clones; only one count was recorded for roughly 95% of them. Less than 0.13% of the sample belongs to the ten largest clones.

This sample was taken from a study of shared clonotypes between healthy human individuals (dated by TCRdb to about 2020). Background on the whole study: Two women and three men aged 18 to 49 years were included in the cohort. For each donor, three plates each were used for CD4 naive and CD4 memory, two plates were used for CD8 naive, and one plate was used for CD8 memory. To estimate repertoire size and how much clonotypes are shared between individuals, the study performed deep sequencing of blood TCR repertoires from a handful of healthy adults. Libraries were prepared and TCR repertoires were sequenced by different laboratories using diverse techniques, in order to increase sequencing depth and limit assay-specific biases. Each donor's leukapheresis produced roughly between roughly 0.85 and 10 billion PBMCs. What the work shows at the level of the full study, not this receptor alone: The small number of donors limited the genetic and exposure-history diversity represented. When a few donors were compared, the shared fraction of clonotypes was around 5.1% for naive CD4, approximately 3.5% for naive CD8, 2.3% for memory CD4, and under 0.5% for memory CD8. Pairwise subsampling indicated that sequencing depth was expected to affect the degree of clonotype sharing among donors. Compared with non-shared clonotypes, clonotypes shared by all four sorted-subset donors had higher generation probabilities. Sampling was restricted to blood, and TCR repertoires in tissues likely differ from the TCR repertoires found in blood. Estimated clonotype richness was generally larger for naive than for memory subsets. Rarefaction of sorted-subset datasets indicated incomplete sequencing despite the large sequencing depth.

The CDR3 holds 13 amino acids from the cysteine to the phenylalanine. The CDR3 DNA has 39 bases and is translated from base 1. For the CD8 naive samples, CD45RO-negative cells were positively selected for CCR7, yielding a CD45RA+CCR7+ population from which TemRA cells were excluded. Healthy HIV-negative adults with no recently reported acute infections or vaccinations were included as donors. Only Caucasian adults living in Nashville, Tennessee, USA were represented among the donors. Blood was obtained by leukapheresis, after which PBMCs were separated by Ficoll-Histopaque density gradient centrifugation and cryopreserved in liquid nitrogen vapor phase. Analytical flow cytometry was used to check the purity and quantity of each magnetically sorted T cell population. Genomic DNA was isolated from each sorted fraction and quantified by UV absorbance on a Nanodrop 2000c.

The TCR was taken from a woman aged 30 to 39 in good health. The chain uses TRBV21-1 and TRBJ2-7; TRBD1, the table's D call, lacks a check against the DNA. TRBV21-1 is annotated as a pseudogene. Specimen: naive CD8+ T cells sorted from blood. Reading the label with the study, this specimen's cell subset or site is: CD45RA+CCR7+. At the DNA level, the sequence is TGTGCCAGCCCGTATGGCAGGGAAAGCGAGCAGTACTTC. This is translated as CASPYGRESEQYF.